These 26 T cell receptor beta chains originate from one sample sequenced in a study of cytomegalovirus exposure and HLA in healthy donors. TCRdb's copy holds only in-frame clones and misses some; the assay was immunoSEQ multiplex PCR. The table lists 150,000 to 200,000 clones, roughly 80% of them singletons. The sequenced sample consisted of PBMCs. The receptors derive from a man between 18 and 29 years old in good health and CMV-seropositive.

This chain joins TRBV28 and TRBJ2-7, with D possibly matching TRBD2 (5 bases). The V end was cut by 5 bases, the J end by 2 bases, with 13 bases between. Germline CDR1 and CDR2: MDHEN and SYDVKM. This CDR3 region has 14 residues. The CDR3 protein is CASSPGGLTYEQYF. CDR3 nucleotide sequence: TGTGCCAGCAGTCCCGGAGGCCTCACCTACGAGCAGTACTTC.

The chain combines TRBV28 with TRBJ2-7; TRBD2 agrees at 8 bases. CDR3 length equals 15 residues. Germline V gives CDR1 MDHEN, CDR2 SYDVKM. Losses at the gene ends were 6 bases for V and 6 bases for J; bases not matched to a gene: 13. The CDR3 protein is CASRPTGGVPIEQYF. DNA for the CDR3: TGTGCCAGCAGGCCTACGGGGGGGGTCCCCATCGAGCAGTACTTC. The variable domain in full, completed from reference TRBV28 and TRBJ2-7, reads DVKVTQSSRYLVKRTGEKVFLECVQDMDHENMFWYRQDPGLGLRLIYFSYDVKMKEKGDIPEGYSVSREKKERFSLILESASTNQTSMYLCASRPTGGVPIEQYFGPGTRLTVT.

The V and J genes are TRBV7-6 and TRBJ2-1; 14 nucleotides align to TRBD2. Trimming at V came to 4 bases and at J to 4 bases, leaving 3 bases not matched to a gene. The length of the CDR3 is 16 residues. Looked up from germline, CDR1 is SGHVS and CDR2 is FNYEAQ. The CDR3 reads CASSSGLAGVYNEQFF. DNA of the CDR3: TGTGCCAGCAGCTCGGGACTAGCGGGAGTATACAATGAGCAGTTCTTC.

The V gene is TRBV27, the J gene TRBJ2-1, with 7 bases matching TRBD2. Per germline, CDR1 MNHEY and CDR2 SMNVEV (reference sequence). The ends lost 1 base at V and 15 bases at J; junction bases unmatched: 6. The CDR3 length is 12 residues. In DNA form, the CDR3 reads TGTGCCAGCAGTTTATTAAGGAGACTAGCGTTCTTC. Translation: CASSLLRRLAFF.

This chain connects TRBV19 to TRBJ2-1, with 8 bases that match TRBD1. Per germline, CDR1 LNHDA and CDR2 SQIVND (reference sequence). J gave up 6 bases and V 6 bases, and 7 bases lay outside the gene matches. This CDR3 contains 14 residues. The CDR3, as DNA: TGTGCCAGTAGAGGACAGGGTTTGATCAATGAGCAGTTCTTC. Encoded protein: CASRGQGLINEQFF.

This clone was counted at least ten times. The chain recombines TRBV21-1 with TRBJ2-2; TRBD2 is the table's D call, not checked against the DNA. TRBV21-1 is marked as a pseudogene. The CDR3 is 19 residues long. CDR3 amino acids: CASSKGVAGWRFNTGELFF. CDR3 DNA: TGTGCCAGCAGCAAAGGGGTAGCGGGGTGGAGATTCAACACCGGGGAGCTGTTTTTT.

The rearrangement joins TRBV7-9 to TRBJ2-5; TRBD2 aligns across 9 bases. There are 13 residues in the CDR3. From germline, CDR1 is SEHNR and CDR2 FQNEAQ (reference sequence). The V segment lost 5 bases and the J segment 5 bases; nucleotides outside the gene matches: 3. This CDR3 is CASSTGLAETQYF. CDR3 sequence (DNA): TGTGCCAGCAGCACGGGACTAGCTGAGACCCAGTACTTC.

This chain joins TRBV5-1 and TRBJ2-7, with D possibly being TRBD2 (5 bases). From germline, CDR1 is SGHRS and CDR2 YFSETQ. The CDR3 is 15 residues long. V lost 4 bases and J 5 bases, leaving 19 bases between the germline ends. The CDR3 DNA reads as TGCGCCAGCAGCCCAGGACTTGCCGGATACGACGAGCAGTACTTC. Protein sequence: CASSPGLAGYDEQYF.

The chain links TRBV7-8 to TRBJ2-1; D is possibly TRBD2 (6 bases). In germline, CDR1 is SGHVS, CDR2 FQNEAQ. Deletions cut 5 bases from V and 4 bases from J, with 18 bases between. This CDR3 has 16 amino acids. The CDR3 DNA sequence: TGTGCCAGCAGCCGCCCCCCGGGAGTCCCATACAATGAGCAGTTCTTC. Translation: CASSRPPGVPYNEQFF.

The rearrangement uses TRBV5-1 and TRBJ1-2; no definite D call. V was trimmed by 2 bases and J by 7 bases, leaving 12 bases between them. From germline, CDR1 is SGHRS and CDR2 YFSETQ. The CDR3 sequence is 13 residues long. The DNA of the CDR3 is TGCGCCAGCAGCTTACCCCAGAGGTTTGGCTACACCTTC. Residues: CASSLPQRFGYTF.

V and J are TRBV29-1 and TRBJ2-3, with 12 bases lining up with TRBD2. Germline V gene lookup returns CDR1 SQVTM and CDR2 ANQGSEA. V lost 6 bases and J lost 5; bases outside the gene matches: 6. This CDR3 region has 14 residues. The chain's CDR3 is CSVSPGLAGDTQYF. The CDR3 bases are TGCAGCGTCTCGCCGGGACTAGCGGGAGATACGCAGTATTTT.

This sequence joins TRBV9 and TRBJ2-2, with D unclear. The CDR3 sequence is 14 residues long. Germline CDR1 and CDR2: SGDLS and YYNGEE. Trimming cost V 0 bases and J 7 bases, with 10 bases left between them. The CDR3 DNA reads as TGTGCCAGCAGCGTAGTTTACAAGAACGGGGAGCTGTTTTTT. This encodes CASSVVYKNGELFF. The full variable domain, in which reference TRBV9 and TRBJ2-2 provide the parts outside the CDR3, is DSGVTQTPKHLITATGQRVTLRCSPRSGDLSVYWYQQSLDQGLQFLIQYYNGEERAKGNILERFSAQQFPDLHSELNLSSLELGDSALYFCASSVVYKNGELFFGEGSRLTVL.

J is TRBJ2-1 and V is TRBV7-2, with 7 positions matching TRBD1. With V trimmed by 5 bases and J by 7 bases, 8 bases remained unmatched. The length of the CDR3 is 14 residues. Germline CDR1 is SGHTA and CDR2 is FQGNSA. CDR3 nucleotide sequence: TGTGCCAGCAGCAGGGACAGTTCGGGTAATGAGCAGTTCTTC. This gives the protein CASSRDSSGNEQFF.

The genes are TRBV29-1 and TRBJ2-1; the match to TRBD2 covers 9 bases. Germline V CDR1 and CDR2: SQVTM, ANQGSEA. The ends lost 6 bases at V and 8 bases at J; junction bases unmatched: 14. The CDR3 covers 15 residues. This CDR3 reads CSVKTSGPVGHEQFF. The DNA for the CDR3 is TGCAGCGTCAAGACTAGCGGCCCCGTAGGTCATGAGCAGTTCTTC.

This clone was counted a few times. V and J are TRBV6-5 and TRBJ1-2; D gene uncertain. The CDR3 spans 13 residues. The germline gives CDR1 MNHEY, CDR2 SVGAGI. V was cut by 4 bases and J by 4 bases, with 10 bases left in between. The CDR3 sequence: CASSFGDSYGYTF. For the CDR3, the DNA is TGTGCCAGCAGTTTCGGGGATTCCTATGGCTACACCTTC.

V gene TRBV29-1 combines with J gene TRBJ1-2; 7 bases fit TRBD1. V dropped 6 bases and J dropped 7; count of bases not matched to a gene: 8. The CDR3 has 12 residues. The germline V gene has CDR1 SQVTM and CDR2 ANQGSEA. CDR3 loop: CSVSRDSSGYTF. The CDR3 DNA is TGCAGCGTAAGCCGGGACAGTAGTGGCTACACCTTC.

The chain recombines TRBV27 with TRBJ2-1; 7 bases agree with TRBD2. Trimming removed 3 bases from V and 8 bases from J; junction bases left unmatched: 13. Germline V gene lookup returns CDR1 MNHEY and CDR2 SMNVEV (reference sequence). The CDR3 is 16 amino acids. The DNA for the CDR3 is TGTGCCAGCAGTTTGGTGGGGACTACCTTTAGTGATGAGCAGTTCTTC. Translating it yields CASSLVGTTFSDEQFF.

V is TRBV29-1 and J is TRBJ2-7; 9 nucleotides agree with TRBD1. The CDR3 has 13 residues. CDR1 SQVTM and CDR2 ANQGSEA come from the germline V gene. J gave up 6 bases and V 7 bases, and 10 bases lay outside the gene matches. The CDR3 DNA reads as TGCAGCGCAATACAGGGGGCGCCCGGCGAGCAGTACTTC. It specifies CSAIQGAPGEQYF.

The rearrangement links TRBV18 to TRBJ2-7, with D perhaps matching TRBD2 (7 bases). Trimming took off 3 bases at V and 2 bases at J, with 17 bases between the two ends. The length of the CDR3 is 16 residues. Germline-derived CDR1 and CDR2 are KGHSH and LQKENI. The CDR3 reads CASSPASQGTTYEQYF. The CDR3 DNA follows: TGTGCCAGCTCACCCGCGTCGCAGGGGACTACCTACGAGCAGTACTTC.

The chain combines TRBV19 with TRBJ1-2; TRBD1 might be the D (5 bases). The CDR3 spans 14 residues. Germline CDR1 and CDR2: LNHDA and SQIVND (reference sequence). The V end lost 7 bases, the J end lost 0 bases, and 12 bases lay between the germline ends. The CDR3 region has the DNA TGTGCCAGTAATGCAGCAGGGACTAACTATGGCTACACCTTC. This translates into CASNAAGTNYGYTF. The entire variable domain, with the rest obtained from reference TRBV19 and TRBJ1-2, is as follows: DGGITQSPKYLFRKEGQNVTLSCEQNLNHDAMYWYRQDPGQGLRLIYYSQIVNDFQKGDIAEGYSVSREKKESFPLTVTSAQKNPTAFYLCASNAAGTNYGYTFGSGTRLTVV.

The CDR3 sequence is CAWSVQLAKNIQYF. CDR3 in DNA: TGTGCCTGGAGTGTACAGCTAGCCAAAAACATTCAGTACTTC. This sequence joins TRBV30 and TRBJ2-4; D gene unclear. V gave up 0 bases and J gave up 0 bases, with 6 bases separating them. The CDR3 is 14 residues long. The germline V gene has CDR1 GTSNPN and CDR2 SVGIG (reference sequence).

The rearrangement links TRBV18 to TRBJ1-2, with a tentative D call TRBD1 (5 bases). This CDR3 has 14 residues. V lost 4 bases to trimming and J lost 2 bases, with 11 bases between them. The germline V gene encodes CDR1 KGHSH and CDR2 LQKENI. CDR3 region: CASSRGDSNYGYTF. The DNA for the CDR3 is TGTGCCAGCTCACGGGGTGACAGCAACTATGGCTACACCTTC.

The CDR3, as DNA: TGTGCCAGCAGTTTGCTGGCAGAATGGTACTCCTACGAGCAGTACTTC. Protein: CASSLLAEWYSYEQYF. The chain uses TRBV28 and TRBJ2-7; D is uncertain. Trimming removed 3 bases at V and 0 bases at J, with 15 bases between. This CDR3 is built from 16 residues. CDR1 MDHEN and CDR2 SYDVKM come from the germline V gene.

The rearrangement uses TRBV9 and TRBJ2-6, with TRBD2 matching over 9 bases. V lost 1 base, J lost 1 base, and 3 bases stayed unmatched. The CDR3 spans 17 residues. Looked up from germline, CDR1 is SGDLS and CDR2 is YYNGEE. The CDR3 nucleotides are TGTGCCAGCAGCGTATTTGCGGGAGGGTCTGGGGCCAACGTCCTGACTTTC. Amino acid sequence: CASSVFAGGSGANVLTF.

The rearrangement uses TRBV7-2 and TRBJ1-5; D uncertain. V lost 3 bases, J lost 8 bases, and 11 bases lay in between. The CDR3 covers 13 residues. Germline V gene lookup returns CDR1 SGHTA and CDR2 FQGNSA. This CDR3 is CASSFDGGEPQHF. Here the CDR3 DNA reads TGTGCCAGCAGCTTCGACGGCGGCGAGCCCCAGCATTTT.

This chain uses TRBV4-2 with TRBJ2-4; TRBD2 agrees at 7 bases. Germline V CDR1 and CDR2: LGHNA, YNFKEQ. The CDR3 covers 17 residues. Trimming cost V 1 base and J 1 base; bases outside gene matches: 7. CDR3 nucleotide sequence: TGTGCCAGCAGCCAAGGCCCAGCGGGAATGGCCAAAAACATTCAGTACTTC. It is translated as CASSQGPAGMAKNIQYF.